This T cell receptor (beta chain) was observed in a study of T cell responses to AZD1222 COVID-19 vaccine (dated by TCRdb to 2020 to 2022). Concerning the study at large: A total of 240 or so trial participants underwent TCR sequencing, of whom nearly 210 had received two doses of AZD1222 and 26 had received two doses of the MenACWY control vaccine. Trial participants were enrolled by age into 18-55, 56-69 and 70-plus year subgroups, with about 150, 28 and 57 TCR-sequenced participants respectively.

This clone occurred a few times. Its antigen has not been determined. Base quality data are lacking; no much larger clone is found one base away. Ends trimmed: V by 4 bases, J by 6 bases; bases unmatched to a gene: 0. The CDR3 spans 12 residues, from the cysteine through the phenylalanine. Of the read, only the CDR3 DNA is kept; its 36 bases are in frame from base 1. Per the germline V gene (reference sequence), LNHDA is the CDR1 and SQIVND is the CDR2. The CDR3 regions of human TCRbeta chains were analyzed by immunosequencing. Under the source paper's analysis protocol: TCRs in the repertoires were matched against a reference library of SARS-CoV-2-specific TCRs that had been generated with the MIRA antigen-specificity platform. Breadth was defined as the fraction of unique TCRs that were SARS-CoV-2-associated. Depth was defined as the fraction of total T cells that were SARS-CoV-2-associated. Using the MIRA data, every spike-specific TCR was mapped to the spike region that the TCR reacted to and assigned to either a CD4 or a CD8 class. Log10-transformed breadth and depth values were compared by one-way ANOVA with Sidak's multiple comparisons tests. Not all clones reach the TCRdb copy of this immuneACCESS table, which keeps in-frame sequences only. Checked studies attribute under half of the gap to unresolved V genes and leave the rest unexplained. D and trimming come from the DNA, and the V and J calls and clone size come from that table. Here the sample has about 89,000 clones; around nine tenths occur a single time. The top ten clonotypes cover approximately 5.1% of the sample.

Per the publication, the time point label means: about 28 days (+/-7) after the second vaccine dose. AZD1222 recipients with second doses at about 4 weeks or about 12 weeks were pooled, because spike-specific TCR depth and breadth did not differ between schedules. The vaccinee samples were drawn from two UK trials, COV001 and COV002, one of which was a single-blind randomized controlled phase 2/3 trial testing AZD1222 (ChAdOx1 nCoV-19) in healthy adults. Trial participant PBMC samples were collected at day 0 and day 28 after the second dose for TCRbeta chain sequencing. What the research found in general, with its limitations: Reportedly, close to half of the unique spike-specific TCRs recognized epitopes lying outside the regions that are mutated in the B.1.351 and B.1.1.7 variants. Conclusions about previously exposed vaccinees are limited because only five to seven AZD1222 recipients were SARS-CoV-2 seropositive at baseline. The 56-69-year group was small, and its depth increase did not reach significance, likely because of low power. Because no day 14 peak-response samples were available, the repertoires could be characterized only after the peak T cell response. Most participants were white British and females outnumbered males, and the authors suggested that clonal diversity may have been underestimated. The vaccine-associated CD4 TCRs covered the entire spike protein, and the dominant responses fell in regions 160-218 and 743-854. Spike-specific TCR breadth and depth rose significantly after two AZD1222 doses compared with day 0 and with MenACWY recipients.

The sequence came from an adult who received the AZD1222 COVID-19 vaccine. The chain couples TRBV19 to TRBJ1-2, and TRBD1 aligns with 9 junction nucleotides. Specimen: peripheral blood, collected 28 days after the second AZD1222 dose. The nucleotides read TGTGCCAGTAGTAGACAGGGGGATGGCTACACCTTC. It translates to CASSRQGDGYTF.